The 20 T cell receptor beta chains given below trace back to one sample, sequenced in a study of shared T cell receptors in the human thymus. The method was immunoSEQ multiplex PCR; TCRdb's version includes in-frame clones alone and lacks a portion of them. The sample lists 700,000 or so clones, 70% to 90% seen once, with around 0.0099% in the top ten. Separately, the same data were catalogued under a study of human thymus T cells.

Material: thymocytes. The receptors here all came from a girl under two years old with a congenital heart defect.

The gene calls are TRBV28 and TRBJ1-2; unclear D gene. Germline loops: CDR1 MDHEN, CDR2 SYDVKM. Trimming pared 4 bases from V and 3 bases from J, leaving 18 bases between. There are 16 residues in the CDR3. CDR3 region: CASSSSQRVKYYGYTF. Written as DNA, the CDR3 is TGTGCCAGCAGTTCGTCACAGAGAGTCAAATACTATGGCTACACCTTC.

This clone came up once. The genes are TRBV6-5 and TRBJ2-7; 7 nucleotides align to TRBD2. CDR3 length: 15 residues. V trimming: 5 bases; J trimming: 4 bases; junction bases outside the gene matches: 11. Germline CDR1 MNHEY, CDR2 SVGAGI. CDR3 DNA: TGTGCCAGCAGTCCCAGCGGGGTAGGCCCTTACGAGCAGTACTTC. It encodes CASSPSGVGPYEQYF.

This rearrangement joins TRBV10-2 to TRBJ1-4; D may be TRBD1 (5 bases). V was cut by 4 bases and J by 0 bases, with 12 bases left in between. Germline loops: CDR1 WSHSY, CDR2 SAAADI. CDR3 length: 16 residues. The CDR3 region is CASSVKPRATNEKLFF. The DNA of the CDR3 is TGCGCCAGCAGTGTGAAACCCAGGGCAACTAATGAAAAACTGTTTTTT.

V is TRBV5-1 and J is TRBJ1-1, with D possibly TRBD1 on 5 matching bases. The CDR3 spans 18 residues. The germline gives CDR1 SGHRS, CDR2 YFSETQ. Trimming left V 3 bases short and J 1 base short, with 22 bases between. Here the CDR3 DNA reads TGCGCCAGCAGCTCTATGATGACAGAATCGGGGGGGAACACTGAAGCTTTCTTT. Its protein is CASSSMMTESGGNTEAFF.

This chain joins TRBV5-6 and TRBJ1-1; 7 positions match TRBD1. CDR1 is SGHDT, CDR2 YYEEEE, per germline. The J segment lost 6 bases and the V segment lost 0 bases, leaving 8 bases of the junction unmatched. The CDR3 sequence is 15 residues long. CDR3 loop: CASSLVDREQSEAFF. As DNA, the CDR3 is TGTGCCAGCAGCTTGGTAGACAGGGAGCAATCTGAAGCTTTCTTT.

V is TRBV5-1 and J is TRBJ2-7, with D possibly matching TRBD2 (7 bases). Trimming cost V 0 bases and J 2 bases, with 27 bases left between them. CDR1 is SGHRS, CDR2 YFSETQ, per germline. The CDR3 runs 20 residues. The CDR3 region is CASSLGLRGALFDKAYEQYF. In DNA form, the CDR3 reads TGCGCCAGCAGCTTGGGCCTCCGGGGGGCGCTTTTTGATAAAGCCTACGAGCAGTACTTC.

This rearrangement joins TRBV6-5 to TRBJ2-7, with D possibly TRBD1 on 6 matching bases. The CDR3 loop spans 15 amino acids. V lost 4 bases and J 0 bases, leaving 13 bases between the germline ends. Germline values: CDR1 MNHEY, CDR2 SVGAGI. This chain's CDR3 is CASSSTRQASYEQYF. CDR3 in DNA: TGTGCCAGCAGTTCGACCCGACAGGCCTCCTACGAGCAGTACTTC.

The chain combines TRBV7-2 with TRBJ2-1, with a possible D match to TRBD1 (6 bases). The ends were cut back, 3 bases at V and 7 bases at J, with 7 bases in the middle. This CDR3 is built from 12 residues. The V gene's germline CDR1 is SGHTA and CDR2 FQGNSA. The CDR3 bases are TGTGCCAGCAGCTTCAGGGGAAATGAGCAGTTCTTC. It encodes CASSFRGNEQFF.

This clone was observed a single time. The chain couples TRBV5-1 to TRBJ2-7; 7 nucleotides line up with TRBD1. This CDR3 is built from 17 residues. The ends lost 0 bases at V and 0 bases at J; junction bases unmatched: 9. The germline V gene has CDR1 SGHRS and CDR2 YFSETQ. The CDR3 region is CASSLGVKGQSSYEQYF. Here the CDR3 DNA reads TGCGCCAGCAGCTTGGGGGTTAAGGGACAGAGCTCCTACGAGCAGTACTTC.

The chain combines TRBV9 with TRBJ2-2; 10 bases are shared with TRBD2. The germline V gene encodes CDR1 SGDLS and CDR2 YYNGEE. The trim removed 0 bases at V and 7 bases at J, leaving 6 bases unmatched. There are 16 residues in the CDR3. CDR3 loop: CASSVVPAGGIGELFF. CDR3 bases: TGTGCCAGCAGCGTAGTACCAGCGGGGGGGATCGGGGAGCTGTTTTTT.

This chain joins TRBV6-6 and TRBJ2-2; D gene ambiguous. Trimming shortened V by 2 bases and J by 8 bases, and 6 bases separated the two germline ends. CDR3 length equals 12 residues. Germline V lookup: CDR1 MNHNY, CDR2 SVGAGI (reference sequence). The CDR3 loop reads CASSYPRGELFF. The CDR3, as DNA: TGTGCCAGCAGTTACCCTAGGGGGGAGCTGTTTTTT.

The V call is TRBV11-2, the J call TRBJ2-7, with D unresolved. The CDR3 has 11 residues. From germline, CDR1 is SGHAT and CDR2 FQNNGV. V lost 6 bases to trimming and J lost 6 bases, with 9 bases between them. This chain's CDR3 is CASRRLGEQYF. Here the CDR3 DNA reads TGTGCCAGCAGGCGGCTCGGCGAGCAGTACTTC.

This clone has only one observation. The rearrangement links TRBV4-3 to TRBJ2-7; 7 positions match TRBD1. V dropped 0 bases and J dropped 0; count of bases not matched to a gene: 11. The CDR3 has 18 residues. Germline loops: CDR1 LGHNA, CDR2 YSLEER. CDR3 sequence: CASSQDRGGPRCSYEQYF. The CDR3 DNA sequence: TGCGCCAGCAGCCAAGATCGAGGGGGCCCCCGGTGCTCCTACGAGCAGTACTTC.

This clone was observed a single time. CDR3 amino acids: CASSSGPPETDTQYF. CDR3 bases: TGCGCCAGCAGTAGCGGGCCCCCAGAGACAGATACGCAGTATTTT. This chain joins TRBV5-1 and TRBJ2-3; the match to TRBD2 covers 7 bases. Trimming cost V 5 bases and J 3 bases; bases outside gene matches: 9. Germline assignment: CDR1 SGHRS and CDR2 YFSETQ. The CDR3 contains 15 residues.

The V call is TRBV5-1, the J call TRBJ1-5; D perhaps matches TRBD1 (6 bases). The V end lost 1 base, the J end lost 7 bases, and 15 bases lay between the germline ends. The CDR3 has 15 residues. CDR1 and CDR2 from the germline V gene are SGHRS and YFSETQ. CDR3 bases: TGCGCCAGCAGCTTGTGGGGGGGCAGGGGACAGCCCCAGCATTTT. Translating gives CASSLWGGRGQPQHF.

The V and J genes are TRBV30 and TRBJ2-3; 9 bases match TRBD2. Per germline, CDR1 GTSNPN and CDR2 SVGIG (reference sequence). V dropped 3 bases and J dropped 4; count of bases not matched to a gene: 8. The CDR3 covers 15 residues. The chain's CDR3 is CAWRPMSGGPDTQYF. CDR3 DNA sequence: TGTGCCTGGAGGCCAATGAGCGGGGGGCCAGATACGCAGTATTTT.

The genes are TRBV18 and TRBJ2-6; a weak D match, TRBD1 (5 bases). V lost 3 bases and J 0 bases, leaving 12 bases between the germline ends. Germline V lookup: CDR1 KGHSH, CDR2 LQKENI. CDR3 size: 17 residues. CDR3 sequence: CASSPRQPLSGANVLTF. Written as DNA, the CDR3 is TGTGCCAGCTCACCGCGACAGCCCCTCTCTGGGGCCAACGTCCTGACTTTC.

This sequence joins TRBV5-1 and TRBJ2-2; 8 bases are shared with TRBD1. This CDR3 contains 16 residues. J lost 1 base, V lost 3 bases, and 5 bases had no gene match. Germline CDR1 is SGHRS and CDR2 is YFSETQ. CDR3 bases: TGCGCCAGCAGCTCGCAGGGGGCCGGGAACACCGGGGAGCTGTTTTTT. Its protein is CASSSQGAGNTGELFF.

The CDR3 spells CASSGRQGFSNQPQHF. For the CDR3, the DNA is TGTGCCAGCAGTGGGCGACAGGGGTTTTCCAATCAGCCCCAGCATTTT. The chain uses TRBV6-1 and TRBJ1-5; TRBD1 matches 8 bases. The CDR3 totals 16 residues. V trimming: 4 bases; J trimming: 3 bases; junction bases outside the gene matches: 8. CDR1 is MNHNS and CDR2 is SASEGT in the germline V gene.

The chain employs TRBV5-1 and TRBJ2-3; D may be TRBD1 (6 bases). With 2 bases removed from V and 6 bases from J, the gap between germline ends came to 19 bases. Germline V gene sequence: CDR1 SGHRS, CDR2 YFSETQ. This CDR3 has 16 amino acids. CDR3 region: CASSFGRLDQGDTQYF. CDR3 coding DNA: TGCGCCAGCAGCTTTGGTCGGCTAGACCAGGGGGATACGCAGTATTTT.